A selection of T cell receptor beta chains follows, all from one sample in a study of tumor-infiltrating lymphocytes in oesophageal squamous cell carcinoma. TCRdb reprocessed the PCR reads via MiXCR and lists one record per CDR3 protein. Of about 12,000 distinct CDR3 sequences listed, around 53% were seen once; the top ten hold roughly 42%. Sequenced: esophageal tumor tissue. These receptors were collected from a female donor with esophageal squamous cell carcinoma. Both conserved end residues are part of each CDR3. D genes are given only for firm matches. Rows give clone size only sometimes, using once, few, many, or a class for an expanded clone.

cdr3_nt | cdr3_aa | v_call | cdr3_length | clone_size | j_call | d_call
TGTGCCAGCAGCTCGGACAGTTATAATTCACCCCTCCACTTC | CASSSDSYNSPLHF | TRBV7-2 | 14 | many | TRBJ2-3 | .
TGTGCCAGCAGCTCTCCAGCGGGAGGAGGGGATAGCACAGATACGCAGTATTTT | CASSSPAGGGDSTDTQYF | TRBV7-8 | 18 | . | TRBJ2-3 | TRBD2
TGTGCCAGCAGCCCCAAGACAGGGAGGAATGAGCAGTTCTTC | CASSPKTGRNEQFF | TRBV7-2 | 14 | . | TRBJ2-1 | .
TGCGCCAGCAGCACCCCCCCCCATGATGGGGGCCACGAGCAGTTCTTC | CASSTPPHDGGHEQFF | TRBV10-1 | 16 | few | TRBJ2-1 | .
TGTGCCAGCAGCTTAGGCCTGGGGACCACGGGGGAGCAGTACTTC | CASSLGLGTTGEQYF | TRBV7-2 | 15 | . | TRBJ2-4 | .
TGTGCCAGCAGTACCGGGACAGCAAGATACAATGAGCAGTTCTTC | CASSTGTARYNEQFF | TRBV6-2/TRBV6-3 | 15 | . | TRBJ2-1 | TRBD1
TGTGCCAGCAGCCCGAGGGGGTGGCGGGGGAATAACAATGAGCAGTTCTTC | CASSPRGWRGNNNEQFF | TRBV7-6 | 17 | . | TRBJ2-1 | .
TGTGCCAGCAGCTTGGTAAAGGGCTCCTACAATGAGCAGTTCTTC | CASSLVKGSYNEQFF | TRBV7-2 | 15 | few | TRBJ2-1 | .
TGCGCCAGCAGCCCCGGGGGAGACACTGAAGCTTTCTTT | CASSPGGDTEAFF | TRBV4-1 | 13 | many | TRBJ1-1 | .
TGTGCCAGCAGCTTAAATGGGGGGCTTGGAAACACCATATATTTT | CASSLNGGLGNTIYF | TRBV7-3 | 15 | . | TRBJ1-3 | .
TGTGCCAGCAGCAAGGGACAGGGGGGTGCACGGAACACTGAAGCTTTCTTT | CASSKGQGGARNTEAFF | TRBV7-9 | 17 | few | TRBJ1-1 | TRBD1
TGTGCCAGCAGCCTGGCAAGCTCCTATGAGCAGTTCTTC | CASSLASSYEQFF | TRBV7-2 | 13 | . | TRBJ2-1 | .
TGTGCCAGCAGCACCCCCACAGGGGCCTCCTACAATGAGCAGTTCTTC | CASSTPTGASYNEQFF | TRBV7-2 | 16 | . | TRBJ2-1 | TRBD1
TGTGCCAGCAGCCGACAGGGGGCCAGTAATTCACCCCTCCACTTC | CASSRQGASNSPLHF | TRBV7-2 | 15 | few | TRBJ2-7 | TRBD1
TGTGCCAGCAGCCAGCGGGGTTCGAACACCGGGGAGCTGTTTTTT | CASSQRGSNTGELFF | TRBV7-2 | 15 | . | TRBJ2-2 | TRBD2
TGTGCCAGCAGTTCTCTAGGGGAACTCACAGATACGCAGTATTTT | CASSSLGELTDTQYF | TRBV7-6 | 15 | few | TRBJ2-3 | .
TGTGCCAGCGGCGAGTGGGGGGCCAACGTCCTGACTTTC | CASGEWGANVLTF | TRBV27 | 13 | . | TRBJ2-6 | .
TGTGCCAGCAGCTTGACAACTTCTAACTATGGCTACACCTTC | CASSLTTSNYGYTF | TRBV7-8 | 14 | . | TRBJ1-2 | .
TGTGCCAGCAGAAGTGGGACAGGGGTCCAGAATGAGCAGTTCTTC | CASRSGTGVQNEQFF | TRBV27 | 15 | . | TRBJ2-1 | TRBD1
TGTGCCAGCAGAAGAAACAGGGGGACTGGAAACACCATATATTTT | CASRRNRGTGNTIYF | TRBV6-1 | 15 | many | TRBJ1-3 | TRBD1
TGTGCCAGCAGCTTACAGCGCAGTAAAGGCGATGAGCAGTTCTTC | CASSLQRSKGDEQFF | TRBV11-3 | 15 | . | TRBJ2-1 | .
TGTGCCAGCAGCTTAGAGTTCGGGGGCGAGCAGTACTTC | CASSLEFGGEQYF | TRBV11-2 | 13 | once | TRBJ2-7 | .
TGTGCCAGCAGCTTGTCCGGGACGTTAGAGACCCAGTACTTC | CASSLSGTLETQYF | TRBV7-6 | 14 | . | TRBJ2-5 | .
TGTGCCAGCAGCTTAATGGGAGAAGGGAATGAGCAGTTCTTC | CASSLMGEGNEQFF | TRBV7-3 | 14 | . | TRBJ2-1 | .
TGTGCCAGCAGCTTAACCGGCGCGGGAGCGGGCTATGAGCAGTTCTTC | CASSLTGAGAGYEQFF | TRBV7-9 | 16 | . | TRBJ2-1 | TRBD2
TGTGCCAGCAGCTCCGATCTAGGACCCCCCTACGAGCAGTACTTC | CASSSDLGPPYEQYF | TRBV7-4 | 15 | . | TRBJ2-7 | .
TGTGCCAGCAGCCTAGGCCCAGCGGGAAGATACAATGAGCAGTACTTC | CASSLGPAGRYNEQYF | TRBV7-9 | 16 | . | TRBJ2-7 | TRBD2
TGTGCCAGCAGCCCTCGGGGTAGCGGGACTTGGGAGACCCAGTACTTC | CASSPRGSGTWETQYF | TRBV7-9 | 16 | few | TRBJ2-5 | TRBD2
TGTGCCAGCAGCTTAGCGGCTAGCGGGAACACCGGGGAGCTGTTTTTT | CASSLAASGNTGELFF | TRBV7-6 | 16 | few | TRBJ2-2 | TRBD2
TGTGCCAGCAGCGATACAACAGGCGGTAATTCACCCCTCCACTTT | CASSDTTGGNSPLHF | TRBV7-2 | 15 | . | TRBJ1-6 | .
TGTGCCAGCAGCGCGGACCACTATGGCTACACCTTC | CASSADHYGYTF | TRBV7-6 | 12 | . | TRBJ1-2 | .
TGCAGTGCTACCATTCTACCAGGACAGGGGGCCTACGAGCAGTACTTC | CSATILPGQGAYEQYF | TRBV20-1 | 16 | . | TRBJ2-7 | TRBD1
TGTGCCAGCAGCCCCCCTACCGGGGCCAACGTCCTGACTTTC | CASSPPTGANVLTF | TRBV7-6 | 14 | once | TRBJ2-6 | .
TGTGCCAGCAAAGTCAACAGGGCTACCTACAATGAGCAGTTCTTC | CASKVNRATYNEQFF | TRBV6-1 | 15 | few | TRBJ2-1 | .
TGTGCCAGCCAGGATGAGCTAGCGTTCAATGAGCAGTTCTTC | CASQDELAFNEQFF | TRBV28 | 14 | . | TRBJ2-1 | .
TGTGCCAGCAGTTTGTTGACTCTTGAAGCTTTCTTT | CASSLLTLEAFF | TRBV12-3/TRBV12-4 | 12 | . | TRBJ1-1 | .
TGTGCCAGCAGCTTAGTAGTAGGGGCTCTCTACAATGAGCAGTTCTTC | CASSLVVGALYNEQFF | TRBV11-2 | 16 | . | TRBJ2-1 | .
TGTGCCAGCAGCCTCAGGTCGACCACCTACGAGCAGTACTTC | CASSLRSTTYEQYF | TRBV7-6 | 14 | . | TRBJ2-7 | .
TGTGCCAGCAGCTTAGCTCTAGCGGGAGGGTTAGATGAGCAGTTCTTC | CASSLALAGGLDEQFF | TRBV7-6 | 16 | . | TRBJ2-1 | TRBD2
TGTGCCAGCAGTTACTCGATACTAGGGACAGGGGCTCTACAGTTGGGCAATGAGCAGTTCTTC | CASSYSILGTGALQLGNEQFF | TRBV6-6 | 21 | few | TRBJ2-1 | TRBD1
TGTGCCAGTAGTATGTCCGGGAACACAGATACGCAGTATTTT | CASSMSGNTDTQYF | TRBV19 | 14 | . | TRBJ2-3 | .
TGTGCCAGCAGTTACGGCGGGGGAGGGGGGGAGCTGTACTTC | CASSYGGGGGELYF | TRBV6-5 | 14 | . | TRBJ2-4 | .
TGTGCCTGGCACCGGGGGACTGGAAACACCATATATTTT | CAWHRGTGNTIYF | TRBV30 | 13 | . | TRBJ1-3 | .
TGTGCCAGCAGGGGACAGTCTCGCTACGAGCAGTACTTC | CASRGQSRYEQYF | TRBV28 | 13 | medium-sized | TRBJ2-7 | TRBD1
TGCGCCAGCAGTGTGGCGGGGGGGCTTGGTGAGCAGTACTTC | CASSVAGGLGEQYF | TRBV4-1 | 14 | . | TRBJ2-7 | TRBD2
TGCGCCAGCAGTGGGGCTAGCTACAATGAGCAGTTCTTC | CASSGASYNEQFF | TRBV10-2 | 13 | many | TRBJ2-1 | .
TGTGCCAGCATCCCAGGGACAGGGGTGGCCGGGGAGCTGTATTTT | CASIPGTGVAGELYF | TRBV7-6 | 15 | once | TRBJ2-3 | TRBD1
TGTGCCAGCAGCCAAGATTTAAGGACAGTGAACACTGAAGCTTTCTTT | CASSQDLRTVNTEAFF | TRBV14 | 16 | . | TRBJ1-1 | .
TGTGCCAGCAGTGTGACTAGCGTCTACGAGCAGTACTTC | CASSVTSVYEQYF | TRBV6-1 | 13 | . | TRBJ2-7 | TRBD2
TGTGCCACCAAAAGAACCGGGACCCCCTACAATGAGCAGTTCTTC | CATKRTGTPYNEQFF | TRBV6-1 | 15 | medium-sized | TRBJ2-1 | .
TGTGCCAGCAGCCTTGGACTAGCAGGAGATACGCAGTATTTT | CASSLGLAGDTQYF | TRBV7-6 | 14 | . | TRBJ2-3 | TRBD2
TGTGCCAGCAGTGGAAGGGCGGTCCAAGAGACCCAGTACTTC | CASSGRAVQETQYF | TRBV6-1 | 14 | many | TRBJ2-5 | .
TGTGGCACGGGCAGGGGGGTCACTGAAGCTTTCTTT | CGTGRGVTEAFF | TRBV28 | 12 | . | TRBJ1-1 | TRBD1
TGTGCCAGCAGTTGGGTGACTAGCGGGATGGGGGAGACCCAGTACTTC | CASSWVTSGMGETQYF | TRBV6-6 | 16 | . | TRBJ2-5 | TRBD2
TGTGCCAGCAGCTCAGGGGGCAGCTCCTACGAGCAGTACTTT | CASSSGGSSYEQYF | TRBV7-2 | 14 | few | TRBJ1-1 | TRBD1
TGTGCCAGCAGTAGTGGGGGGGGAGAGACCCAGTACTTC | CASSSGGGETQYF | TRBV7-6 | 13 | few | TRBJ2-5 | TRBD2
TGTGCCAGCAAGAACACCGGGGAGCTGTTTTTT | CASKNTGELFF | TRBV6-1 | 11 | . | TRBJ2-2 | .